What follows is one T cell receptor beta chain and its context. The antigen is undetermined. A much larger clone differs by one base, so this may be a read error. The germline V gene encodes CDR1 MNHEY and CDR2 SVGAGI. This CDR3 is 16 amino acids long. This entry belongs to a study of tumor and adjacent non-tumor tissue in lung cancer. Study-wide context: There were some 11 adenocarcinoma, 2 squamous cell carcinoma and 1 small cell lung cancer cases. Study-level results: Tumor tissue had significantly higher TCR diversity than normal lung.

The template was RNA from unsorted bulk tissue. The normal lung tissue was taken more than 3 cm from the tumor edge. A modified ARM-PCR protocol with three rounds of nested PCR amplified TCRbeta. TCRdb reprocessed the multiplex PCR reads with MiXCR, giving one entry per CDR3 protein. There are almost 75,000 distinct CDR3 sequences in the sample; around 65% occur only once, and around a quarter lies in the top ten. The sequence was obtained from a woman aged 45 to 65 with non-small cell lung cancer. J is TRBJ2-1 and V is TRBV6-5, with 8 bases identical to TRBD2. Sequenced input: distant non-tumor lung tissue. The CDR3 is CVSNSSGSGSYNEQFF. Written as DNA, the CDR3 is TGTGTCAGCAATTCAAGCGGGAGTGGTTCCTACAATGAGCAGTTCTTC.